The sample holds a few counts of the clone carrying this T cell receptor beta chain. Other DNA sequences in the sample encode the same CDR3. Per the study methods: From reference gene primer amplification, estimates of nucleated cell counts were derived. Some clones are missing from TCRdb's copy, which holds only in-frame ones; the method was immunoSEQ multiplex PCR. D and trimming come from the DNA, and the V and J calls and clone size come from that table. This table has more than 60,000 clones, approximately 89% appearing once. This entry comes from a study of blood T cell repertoires in COVID-19. On the study more broadly: Samples representing acute and convalescent COVID-19 were sourced from the United States, Italy and Spain.

Germline CDR1 reads SGHTA; CDR2 reads FQGNSA. Trimming took off 8 bases at V and 2 bases at J, with 15 bases between the two ends. This CDR3 comprises 14 residues. This sequence was found in a human donor in a cohort sampled during active COVID-19. This sequence joins TRBV7-2 and TRBJ1-2, with D maybe TRBD1 (6 bases). Sequencing was performed on peripheral blood. Written as DNA, the CDR3 is TGTGCCAGCGCCACTGACAGGCAGAACTATGGCTACACCTTC. Its translation: CASATDRQNYGYTF.